This T cell receptor (beta chain) was found in a study of T cell repertoires in cytomegalovirus infection. The wider study: Use of recently identified HLA-C-restricted and well-studied HLA-B-restricted CMV epitopes was part of the study. Based on public TCR beta signatures, there were indications of CMV infection and of a matching HLA type. Overall study results and limits: The cumulative frequency of public TCR beta families identified carriers of CMV plus the relevant HLA. CMV-specific HLA-C-restricted TCR beta clonotypes dominated the ex vivo response.

With V trimmed by 6 bases and J by 5 bases, 15 bases remained unmatched. The CDR3 is 17 amino acids. Germline loops: CDR1 SGHVT, CDR2 SQSDAQ. Each CDR3 protein gets one entry after TCRdb re-called the reads with MiXCR. The sample consists of hundreds of thousands of distinct CDR3 sequences, roughly 34% of them appearing once. Comments on this clonotype: What it binds is unknown.

The sequencing here drew on cultured PBMCs, taken from culture after CMV antigen stimulation. The chain recombines TRBV7-4 with TRBJ2-1, with 8 bases lining up with TRBD2. The receptor was isolated from a human donor in good health (CMV status not recorded). Some clones in this sample may be carry-over from other donors' samples. The CDR3 loop is CASSTQHRLAGNNEQFF. The DNA of the CDR3 is TGTGCCAGCAGTACTCAACATCGTCTAGCGGGCAACAATGAGCAGTTCTTC.